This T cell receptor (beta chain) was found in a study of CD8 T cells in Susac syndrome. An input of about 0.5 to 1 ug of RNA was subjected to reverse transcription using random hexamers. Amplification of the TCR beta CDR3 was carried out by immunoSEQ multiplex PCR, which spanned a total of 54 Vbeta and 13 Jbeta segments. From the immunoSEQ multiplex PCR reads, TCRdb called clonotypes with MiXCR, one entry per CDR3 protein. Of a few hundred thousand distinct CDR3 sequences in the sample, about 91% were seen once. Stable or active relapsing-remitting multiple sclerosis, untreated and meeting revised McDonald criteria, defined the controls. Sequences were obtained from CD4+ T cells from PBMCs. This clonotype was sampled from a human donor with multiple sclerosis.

The DNA for the CDR3 is TGTGCCAGTAGTATAGATCCGGGGGCCAACACTGAAGCTTTCTTT. This encodes CASSIDPGANTEAFF. The chain combines TRBV19 with TRBJ1-1; tentative D call: TRBD1 (6 bases). Germline-derived CDR1 and CDR2 are LNHDA and SQIVND (reference sequence). Between the trimmed V and J ends, which lost 0 bases and 2 bases, there was a span of 10 bases. CDR3 length: 15 amino acids.